The 27 T cell receptor beta chains below all came from one sample that was sequenced in a study of shared clonotypes between healthy human individuals. CD45RO-negative CD8 cells positively selected for CCR7 made up the naive population, which excluded terminally differentiated effector memory CD45RA+ cells. The assay was immunoSEQ multiplex PCR, and TCRdb's table has in-frame clones only and misses some. The sample has around 610,000 clones, about 96% seen once; the top ten hold more than 0.085%. Material: naive CD8+ T cells sorted from blood. The receptors originated from a woman in her 30s in good health.

This clone has a single count. V usage is TRBV28 and J usage is TRBJ2-7; 9 bases agree with TRBD2. Germline CDR1 MDHEN, CDR2 SYDVKM. This CDR3 contains 15 residues. V trimming: 6 bases; J trimming: 0 bases; junction bases outside the gene matches: 6. CDR3 nucleotide sequence: TGTGCCAGCAGCCTCCTAGCGGGGAGCTCCTACGAGCAGTACTTC. Translated, it gives CASSLLAGSSYEQYF.

The chain combines TRBV5-6 with TRBJ2-3, with 7 bases matching TRBD1. Germline lookup yields CDR1 SGHDT and CDR2 YYEEEE. The CDR3 contains 17 residues. After removal of 4 bases from V and 5 bases from J, the junction contained 16 bases not matched to a gene. This chain's CDR3 is CASSDPDRASPLDTQYF. The DNA of the CDR3 is TGTGCCAGCAGCGATCCAGACAGGGCCTCCCCTTTAGATACGCAGTATTTT.

The rearrangement links TRBV4-1 to TRBJ1-2; tentative D call: TRBD1 (5 bases). The CDR3 runs to 15 residues. The V gene's germline CDR1 is MGHRA and CDR2 YSYEKL. The V gene lost 0 bases and the J gene lost 4 bases, with 12 bases spanning the gap. In DNA, the CDR3 is TGCGCCAGCAGCCAAGATAGGGGAGGGCGCTATGGCTACACCTTC. Amino acid sequence: CASSQDRGGRYGYTF.

The chain uses TRBV29-1 and TRBJ2-7, with 8 nucleotides matching TRBD2. This CDR3 is 13 amino acids long. Germline values: CDR1 SQVTM, CDR2 ANQGSEA. Trimming took 1 base from V and 4 from J; bases not matched to a gene: 3. CDR3 residues: CSVEAGGLYEQYF. The CDR3 nucleotides are TGCAGCGTTGAAGCGGGAGGGCTGTACGAGCAGTACTTC.

As regards this clone: The same CDR3 is also encoded by other DNA sequences in this sample. This chain joins TRBV19 and TRBJ2-7, with TRBD1 as a possible D gene (7 bases). The germline V gene encodes CDR1 LNHDA and CDR2 SQIVND (reference sequence). V shed 3 bases and J shed 4 bases, with 13 bases lying between them. The CDR3 spans 14 residues. DNA for the CDR3: TGTGCCAGTAGTATTGGCAGGGGGGCTTACGAGCAGTACTTC. This gives the protein CASSIGRGAYEQYF.

V and J are TRBV2 and TRBJ2-2; D is possibly TRBD1 (5 bases). Trimming left V 7 bases short and J 0 bases short, with 12 bases between. Per the germline V gene, CDR1 is SNHLY and CDR2 is FYNNEI. CDR3 length: 15 residues. The CDR3 DNA sequence: TGTGCCAGCATCGGTCAGGGTTCGAACACCGGGGAGCTGTTTTTT. Its protein product is CASIGQGSNTGELFF.

The rearrangement joins TRBV4-1 to TRBJ2-3; no definite D call. The length of the CDR3 is 13 residues. The V and J ends lost 1 base and 6 bases respectively, with 8 bases between them. Germline V CDR1 and CDR2: MGHRA, YSYEKL. CDR3 amino acids: CASSQGLWDTQYF. The CDR3 DNA follows: TGCGCCAGCAGCCAAGGGTTGTGGGATACGCAGTATTTT.

V and J are TRBV27 and TRBJ2-1; TRBD1 agrees at 8 bases. J gave up 6 bases and V 2 bases, and 6 bases lay outside the gene matches. The germline CDR1 and CDR2 sequences are MNHEY and SMNVEV (reference sequence). The CDR3 consists of 15 residues. As DNA, the CDR3 is TGTGCCAGCAGTTTACTCCAGGGGGCGAGCAATGAGCAGTTCTTC. It encodes CASSLLQGASNEQFF.

V is TRBV9 and J is TRBJ2-3, with TRBD2 matching over 10 bases. V gave up 0 bases and J gave up 5 bases; unmatched junction bases: 12. CDR1 is SGDLS and CDR2 is YYNGEE in the germline V gene. The CDR3 is made up of 18 amino acids. This chain's CDR3 is CASSVERLAGVRIDTQYF. DNA of the CDR3: TGTGCCAGCAGCGTAGAGAGGCTAGCGGGAGTACGGATAGATACGCAGTATTTT.

The chain combines TRBV9 with TRBJ2-1; D remains ambiguous. The CDR3 totals 12 residues. Germline CDR1 is SGDLS and CDR2 is YYNGEE. V lost 4 bases to trimming and J lost 6 bases, with 8 bases between them. The CDR3 DNA reads as TGTGCCAGCAGCTCCCGACTCAATGAGCAGTTCTTC. This codes for CASSSRLNEQFF.

Points on this clone: The sample has other DNA sequences that encode this CDR3 too. The gene calls are TRBV27 and TRBJ2-2; 7 positions match TRBD1. The CDR3 covers 14 residues. V lost 6 bases, J lost 4 bases, and 5 bases stayed unmatched. From germline, CDR1 is MNHEY and CDR2 SMNVEV (reference sequence). The CDR3 bases are TGTGCCAGCAGCTTAGCAGGGGGCACCGGGGAGCTGTTTTTT. It encodes CASSLAGGTGELFF.

The chain has TRBV29-1 and TRBJ1-5; no clear D. The V gene lost 2 bases and the J gene lost 7 bases, with 12 bases spanning the gap. CDR1 is SQVTM and CDR2 is ANQGSEA in the germline V gene. This CDR3 region has 13 residues. The CDR3 coding sequence is TGCAGCGTTGAATACGGGTTTGGGCAGCCCCAGCATTTT. Encoded protein: CSVEYGFGQPQHF. Supplemented by reference TRBV29-1 and TRBJ1-5, the full variable domain reads SAVISQKPSRDICQRGTSLTIQCQVDSQVTMMFWYRQQPGQSLTLIATANQGSEATYESGFVIDKFPISRPNLTFSTLTVSNMSPEDSSIYLCSVEYGFGQPQHFGDGTRLSIL.

The chain links TRBV30 to TRBJ1-4; the D is unclear. The length of the CDR3 is 14 residues. Germline CDR1 reads GTSNPN; CDR2 reads SVGIG (reference sequence). The germline V and J ends were trimmed by 5 bases and 6 bases, with 16 bases remaining between them. The chain's CDR3 is CAWGEGAGYEKLFF. CDR3 DNA: TGTGCCTGGGGCGAGGGCGCCGGCTATGAAAAACTGTTTTTT.

This chain connects TRBV6-6 to TRBJ2-2, with 7 bases identical to TRBD1. The CDR3 has 15 amino acids. The ends lost 7 bases at V and 5 bases at J; junction bases unmatched: 10. Germline V gene data show CDR1 as MNHNY and CDR2 as SVGAGI (reference sequence). CDR3 in amino acids: CASTDREVGTGELFF. CDR3 DNA: TGTGCCAGCACCGACAGGGAAGTAGGGACCGGGGAGCTGTTTTTT.

V gene TRBV6-1 combines with J gene TRBJ2-7; D not certain. This CDR3 contains 13 residues. The germline V gene encodes CDR1 MNHNS and CDR2 SASEGT. V lost 6 bases and J lost 0, with 9 bases in between. The DNA for the CDR3 is TGTGCCAGCAGGGACGGAAGCTCCTACGAGCAGTACTTC. Residues: CASRDGSSYEQYF.

The CDR3 region is CASSLEGSYNSPLHF. CDR3 nucleotides: TGTGCCAGCAGCTTAGAGGGCTCCTATAATTCACCCCTCCACTTT. The chain uses TRBV11-2 and TRBJ1-6; D gene unclear. The germline V and J ends were trimmed by 0 bases and 0 bases, with 3 bases remaining between them. The CDR3 runs to 15 residues. Looked up from germline, CDR1 is SGHAT and CDR2 is FQNNGV.

The gene calls are TRBV7-9 and TRBJ2-1; TRBD2 matches 10 bases. CDR1 and CDR2 (germline): SEHNR, FQNEAQ (reference sequence). Trimming at V came to 2 bases and at J to 12 bases, leaving 13 bases not matched to a gene. This CDR3 contains 16 residues. CDR3 sequence reads: CASSLSKGLAEPRQFF. In nucleotides, the CDR3 is TGTGCCAGCAGCTTATCTAAAGGACTAGCGGAACCAAGGCAGTTCTTC.

The CDR3 bases are TGCGCCAGCACCTGGGACTCTCTCGGCGAGCAGTACTTC. It yields the protein CASTWDSLGEQYF. This chain connects TRBV10-1 to TRBJ2-7; possibly TRBD2 for D (6 bases). V lost 7 bases, J lost 6 bases, and 16 bases lay in between. CDR1 WNHNN and CDR2 SYGVQD come from the germline V gene (reference sequence). This CDR3 region has 13 residues.

The chain carries TRBV19 and TRBJ2-7; D not certain. Per germline, CDR1 LNHDA and CDR2 SQIVND (reference sequence). CDR3 length equals 14 residues. V dropped 5 bases and J dropped 4 bases, with 15 bases sitting between them. DNA of the CDR3: TGTGCCAGTAGTCCCCAAGTAGGATCGTACGAGCAGTACTTC. It yields the protein CASSPQVGSYEQYF.

The rearrangement joins TRBV7-6 to TRBJ2-3, with 9 bases identical to TRBD1. CDR3 size: 15 residues. The ends lost 5 bases at V and 7 bases at J; junction bases unmatched: 10. Germline V CDR1 and CDR2: SGHVS, FNYEAQ. This CDR3 is CASSRTLGQGYTQYF. CDR3 DNA: TGTGCCAGCAGCCGTACTTTGGGACAGGGTTATACGCAGTATTTT.

This rearrangement joins TRBV7-9 to TRBJ2-5, with 7 bases matching TRBD2. CDR3 size: 15 residues. V lost 5 bases to trimming and J lost 5 bases; unmatched junction nucleotides: 11. CDR1 SEHNR and CDR2 FQNEAQ come from the germline V gene (reference sequence). The CDR3 protein is CASSETAGLRETQYF. The CDR3 DNA is TGTGCCAGCAGCGAGACAGCGGGATTACGGGAGACCCAGTACTTC.

The CDR3 sequence: CASTSGHTYEQYF. For the CDR3, the DNA is TGTGCCAGCACCTCGGGACATACCTACGAGCAGTACTTC. The chain recombines TRBV5-6 with TRBJ2-7; tentatively, D is TRBD1 (6 bases). Deletions cut 6 bases from V and 2 bases from J, with 12 bases between. CDR1 is SGHDT, CDR2 YYEEEE, per germline. The CDR3 runs to 13 residues.

The chain has TRBV27 and TRBJ2-2; 9 bases align to TRBD1. This CDR3 has 18 residues. V lost 6 bases to trimming and J lost 6 bases; unmatched junction nucleotides: 17. Germline lookup yields CDR1 MNHEY and CDR2 SMNVEV (reference sequence). CDR3 sequence: CASSLGPGTGIWPGELFF. The CDR3 DNA sequence: TGTGCCAGCAGCCTTGGGCCCGGGACAGGGATTTGGCCCGGGGAGCTGTTTTTT.

This chain uses TRBV28 with TRBJ1-3; tentatively, D is TRBD1 (6 bases). V was clipped by 2 bases and J by 3 bases, with 14 bases between them. The CDR3 contains 16 residues. Germline V gives CDR1 MDHEN, CDR2 SYDVKM. The CDR3 nucleotides are TGTGCCAGCAGTTTACAGGGGATGATGGGTGGAAACACCATATATTTT. This codes for CASSLQGMMGGNTIYF.

This chain uses TRBV27 with TRBJ2-7, with TRBD2 matching over 11 bases. Germline loops: CDR1 MNHEY, CDR2 SMNVEV (reference sequence). Germline trimming cut 2 bases from V and 3 bases from J; bases unmatched to any gene: 6. CDR3 length equals 16 residues. The CDR3 is CASSLKASGRIYEQYF. The CDR3 DNA sequence: TGTGCCAGCAGTTTAAAGGCTAGCGGGAGGATCTACGAGCAGTACTTC.

The chain couples TRBV28 to TRBJ2-1; TRBD1 is a possible D gene (5 bases). This CDR3 has 15 residues. V was cut by 3 bases and J by 0 bases, with 9 bases left in between. Germline V gives CDR1 MDHEN, CDR2 SYDVKM. The CDR3 DNA follows: TGTGCCAGCAGTTTGATAGGGGCCTCCTACAATGAGCAGTTCTTC. Translating gives CASSLIGASYNEQFF. The whole variable domain, filled in from reference TRBV28 and TRBJ2-1, reads DVKVTQSSRYLVKRTGEKVFLECVQDMDHENMFWYRQDPGLGLRLIYFSYDVKMKEKGDIPEGYSVSREKKERFSLILESASTNQTSMYLCASSLIGASYNEQFFGPGTRLTVL.

J is TRBJ1-1 and V is TRBV10-3; D not resolved. V shed 7 bases and J shed 0 bases, with 6 bases lying between them. Per germline, CDR1 ENHRY and CDR2 SYGVKD. The CDR3 length is 12 residues. CDR3 in amino acids: CAIKAMNTEAFF. Written as DNA, the CDR3 is TGTGCCATCAAGGCAATGAACACTGAAGCTTTCTTT.